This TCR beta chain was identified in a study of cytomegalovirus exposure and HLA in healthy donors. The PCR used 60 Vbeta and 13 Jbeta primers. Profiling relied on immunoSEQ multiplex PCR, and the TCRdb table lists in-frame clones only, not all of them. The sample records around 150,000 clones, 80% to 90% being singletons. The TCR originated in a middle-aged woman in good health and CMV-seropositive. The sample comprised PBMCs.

Here the CDR3 DNA reads TGTGCCAGCAGCGGGAGAGGTGGCCACGAGCAGTACTTC. Translated: CASSGRGGHEQYF. The chain joins TRBV7-2 to TRBJ2-7; maybe TRBD2 (5 bases). V gave up 5 bases and J gave up 5 bases, with 13 bases separating them. This CDR3 contains 13 residues. Germline V lookup: CDR1 SGHTA, CDR2 FQGNSA.